This TCR beta chain appears in the sequencing data of a study of T cells in Graves' hyperthyroidism and ophthalmopathy. Overall study context: Prior to any treatment, at the point of initial diagnosis, peripheral blood was collected.

RNA transcripts provided the source from which TCR beta CDR3 regions were amplified. HTBI primers were used for first-round RT-PCR of the TCR CDR3. TCRdb passed the multiplex PCR reads through MiXCR, listing each CDR3 protein once. The sample carries over 350,000 distinct CDR3 sequences, roughly 20% recorded once. Diagnoses were made from clinical symptoms, serum measures (thyroxine and TRAb), thyroid ultrasound and orbital computed tomography. PBMCs were obtained from roughly 10 ml fresh peripheral blood. The sequence was collected from a young man with Graves' ophthalmopathy. Sequenced material: blood.

CDR3 sequence reads: CASSRGTSADTQYF. The DNA for the CDR3 is TGTGCCAGCAGTAGGGGGACTAGCGCGGATACGCAGTATTTT. The chain is built from TRBV6-2 or TRBV6-3 and TRBJ2-3, with 10 nucleotides matching TRBD2. In germline, CDR1 is MNHEY, CDR2 SVGEGT. The V gene end was trimmed by 5 bases and the J gene end by 6 bases; junction bases not matched to a gene: 5. The CDR3 runs 14 residues.